This T cell receptor (beta chain) emerged from a study of blood T cell repertoires in COVID-19. At the level of the study: Some COVID-19 samples were acute and others convalescent; all came from the United States, Italy and Spain.

Generated by immunoSEQ multiplex PCR, the TCRdb table keeps only in-frame clones and is missing some. This table holds around 440,000 clones, approximately 90% found once. V was trimmed by 2 bases and J by 0 bases, leaving 12 bases between them. The germline V gene encodes CDR1 KGHSH and CDR2 LQKENI. The CDR3 runs to 16 residues. Patients from Seattle were sampled longitudinally, starting during active infection. The sample holds one count of this clone. Sequenced: peripheral blood. The TCR comes from a woman aged 50 to 60 with COVID-19, enrolled during active disease. The chain links TRBV18 to TRBJ2-3, with D uncertain. CDR3 sequence: CASSPVGDSSTDTQYF. The CDR3 DNA reads as TGTGCCAGCTCACCAGTCGGCGACTCCAGCACAGATACGCAGTATTTT.